The 13 T cell receptor beta chains listed next were all sequenced from one sample in a study of T cells and Merkel cell carcinoma outcomes. Generated by immunoSEQ multiplex PCR, the TCRdb table keeps only in-frame clones and is missing some. The sample contains 8,000 to 9,500 clones, less than 90% of which appear only once. The specimen sequenced was tumor tissue from Merkel cell carcinoma. Receptors originate from a human donor with Merkel cell carcinoma.

This clone has just one count. CDR3 bases: TGTGCCAGCAGCCCCAGGACAGGGAATGGCTACACCTTC. Translation gives CASSPRTGNGYTF. This chain uses TRBV11-1 with TRBJ1-2, with 8 bases that match TRBD1. V was clipped by 5 bases and J by 6 bases; unmatched bases: 5. CDR3 length: 13 residues. From germline, CDR1 is SGHAT and CDR2 FQDESV (reference sequence).

The rearrangement uses TRBV27 and TRBJ2-7, with unresolved D. V was shortened by 4 bases and J by 9 bases, with 13 bases between the two germline ends. Germline values: CDR1 MNHEY, CDR2 SMNVEV (reference sequence). The CDR3 spans 12 residues. The CDR3 spells CASSSPPQSQYF. CDR3 nucleotides: TGTGCCAGCAGTTCCCCCCCGCAGTCGCAGTACTTC.

The chain employs TRBV11-2 and TRBJ2-1, with D uncertain. CDR3 size: 13 residues. V lost 6 bases and J lost 3, with 9 bases in between. Per the germline V gene, CDR1 is SGHAT and CDR2 is FQNNGV. The CDR3 here is CASRRDNYNEQFF. The CDR3 DNA follows: TGTGCCAGCAGACGTGACAACTACAATGAGCAGTTCTTC.

This chain links TRBV4-1 with TRBJ1-1; 7 positions match TRBD1. Germline CDR1 reads MGHRA; CDR2 reads YSYEKL. This CDR3 comprises 14 residues. J was trimmed by 1 base and V by 9 bases; bases with no gene match: 8. CDR3 in amino acids: CASAMDRPNTEAFF. CDR3 bases: TGCGCCAGTGCAATGGACAGGCCGAACACTGAAGCTTTCTTT.

V and J are TRBV6-4 and TRBJ2-5; TRBD1 or TRBD2 may be the D gene (6 bases each). CDR3 length: 15 residues. The germline CDR1 and CDR2 sequences are MRHNA and SNTAGT. V dropped 8 bases and J dropped 2 bases, with 18 bases sitting between them. In DNA, the CDR3 is TGTGCCAGCCGCCGGAGGGCAGGGGCTCAAGAGACCCAGTACTTC. It translates to CASRRRAGAQETQYF.

The chain carries TRBV6-5 and TRBJ1-1, with 9 bases that match TRBD1. The junction had 4 bases not matched to a gene; V was cut back by 0 bases and J by 8 bases. The CDR3 totals 14 residues. Germline values: CDR1 MNHEY, CDR2 SVGAGI. CDR3 sequence: CASSYSGTGLEAFF. CDR3 DNA sequence: TGTGCCAGCAGTTACTCCGGGACAGGGCTCGAAGCTTTCTTT.

V usage is TRBV6-5 and J usage is TRBJ2-2, with D uncertain. V was shortened by 2 bases and J by 0 bases, with 4 bases between the two germline ends. This CDR3 is built from 14 residues. Germline assignment: CDR1 MNHEY and CDR2 SVGAGI. This CDR3 is CASSYDSNTGELFF. The CDR3 nucleotides read TGTGCCAGCAGTTACGATTCGAACACCGGGGAGCTGTTTTTT.

V and J are TRBV7-2 and TRBJ1-5, with D possibly TRBD1 on 6 matching bases. This CDR3 is 13 amino acids long. V lost 5 bases and J lost 4, with 9 bases in between. In germline, CDR1 is SGHTA, CDR2 FQGNSA. For the CDR3, the DNA is TGTGCCAGCAGCCGACAGGCGAATCAGCCCCAGCATTTT. It yields the protein CASSRQANQPQHF.

J is TRBJ2-5 and V is TRBV4-1; 9 bases line up with TRBD1. The V segment lost 3 bases and the J segment 4 bases; nucleotides outside the gene matches: 3. This CDR3 region has 14 residues. CDR1 is MGHRA, CDR2 YSYEKL, per germline. CDR3 coding DNA: TGCGCCAGCAGCCAGAACAGGGGGCCAGAGACCCAGTACTTC. This encodes CASSQNRGPETQYF.

The J gene is TRBJ1-6, the V gene TRBV27; 7 bases align to TRBD1. J lost 10 bases, V lost 6 bases, and 15 bases had no gene match. This CDR3 has 16 residues. Germline assignment: CDR1 MNHEY and CDR2 SMNVEV (reference sequence). DNA of the CDR3: TGTGCCAGCAGACACGCCCCCGGGACAGAGTTATCACCCCTCCACTTT. Translation gives CASRHAPGTELSPLHF.

The V and J genes are TRBV5-1 and TRBJ2-7; 8 bases line up with TRBD1. The CDR3 has 17 amino acids. Per germline, CDR1 SGHRS and CDR2 YFSETQ. Unmatched junction bases numbered 15, after V lost 4 bases and J lost 3 bases. The CDR3 sequence: CASSPVKTQGVFYEQYF. The CDR3, as DNA: TGCGCCAGCAGCCCGGTGAAAACACAGGGGGTATTCTACGAGCAGTACTTC.

The genes are TRBV11-3 and TRBJ2-3; the D gene is possibly TRBD1 (6 bases). The CDR3 runs 14 residues. Trimming took off 6 bases at V and 3 bases at J, with 13 bases between the two ends. Germline CDR1 reads SGHNT; CDR2 reads YENEEA. CDR3 amino acids: CASSPGVMTDTQYF. The CDR3 nucleotides read TGTGCCAGCAGTCCAGGGGTTATGACAGATACGCAGTATTTT.

The chain links TRBV5-6 to TRBJ2-7; the D gene is possibly TRBD2 (6 bases). The V end lost 4 bases, the J end lost 0 bases, and 8 bases lay between the germline ends. Germline loops: CDR1 SGHDT, CDR2 YYEEEE. CDR3 length: 13 residues. This CDR3 is CASSPGDSYEQYF. DNA for the CDR3: TGTGCCAGCAGCCCGGGGGACTCCTACGAGCAGTACTTC.